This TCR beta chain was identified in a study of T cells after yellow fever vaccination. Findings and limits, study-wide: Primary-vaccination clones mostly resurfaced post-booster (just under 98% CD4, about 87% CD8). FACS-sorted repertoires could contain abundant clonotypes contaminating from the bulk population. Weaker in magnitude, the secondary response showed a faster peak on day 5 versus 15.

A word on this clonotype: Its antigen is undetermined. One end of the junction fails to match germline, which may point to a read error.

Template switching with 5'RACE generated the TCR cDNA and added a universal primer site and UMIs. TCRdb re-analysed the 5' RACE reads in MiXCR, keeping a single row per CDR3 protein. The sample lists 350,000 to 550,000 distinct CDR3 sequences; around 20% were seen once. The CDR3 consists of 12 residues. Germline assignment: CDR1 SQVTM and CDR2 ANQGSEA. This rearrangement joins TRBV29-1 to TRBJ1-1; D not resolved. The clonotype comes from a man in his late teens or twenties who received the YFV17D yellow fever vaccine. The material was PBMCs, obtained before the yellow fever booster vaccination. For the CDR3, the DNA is TGCAGCGTGCTAATTATGAACACTGTAGCTTTCTTT. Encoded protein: CSVLIMNTVAFF.